The 25 T cell receptor beta chains presented below share a single source sample, sequenced in a study of shared clonotypes between healthy human individuals. Assay: immunoSEQ multiplex PCR; the TCRdb copy retains only in-frame clones and omits some. The sample consists of about 110,000 clones, less than 80% of them appearing once. The sequencing input was memory CD8+ T cells sorted from blood. Stated subset: CD45RO+ cells pooled with CCR7-negative TemRA cells. All receptors come from a woman aged 25-40 years in good health.

This chain joins TRBV25-1 and TRBJ2-1, with D possibly being TRBD1 (6 bases). CDR3 length: 14 residues. CDR1 is MGHDK, CDR2 SYGVNS, per germline. V shed 4 bases and J shed 2 bases, with 9 bases lying between them. In DNA, the CDR3 is TGTGCCAGCAGTGGTGGGGACACCTACAATGAGCAGTTCTTC. Amino acids: CASSGGDTYNEQFF. Supplemented by reference TRBV25-1 and TRBJ2-1, the full variable domain reads EADIYQTPRYLVIGTGKKITLECSQTMGHDKMYWYQQDPGMELHLIHYSYGVNSTEKGDLSSESTVSRIRTEHFPLTLESARPSHTSQYLCASSGGDTYNEQFFGPGTRLTVL.

The chain combines TRBV15 with TRBJ2-7, with D perhaps assigned TRBD1 or TRBD2 (6 bases each). This CDR3 is built from 14 residues. Germline-derived CDR1 and CDR2 are LNHNV and YYDKDF (reference sequence). With 3 bases removed from V and 3 bases from J, the gap between germline ends came to 12 bases. DNA of the CDR3: TGTGCCACCAGCAGGAGGGGGGACGGCTACGAGCAGTACTTC. It is translated as CATSRRGDGYEQYF.

The CDR3 bases are TGCGCCAGCACTCCTGTGCCCGACCTGCGGGGCACAGATACGCAGTATTTT. It is translated as CASTPVPDLRGTDTQYF. The rearrangement joins TRBV5-1 to TRBJ2-3; D is possibly TRBD2 (5 bases). Per germline, CDR1 SGHRS and CDR2 YFSETQ. This CDR3 spans 17 amino acids. Trimming removed 6 bases at V and 1 base at J, with 21 bases between.

This sequence joins TRBV7-8 and TRBJ2-1; the match to TRBD2 covers 7 bases. CDR3 length: 18 residues. Germline assignment: CDR1 SGHVS and CDR2 FQNEAQ. V shed 5 bases and J 4 bases; nucleotides not matched to a gene: 17. The CDR3 DNA reads as TGTGCCAGCAGCCATAACGGAGGGTGGGAGGGCCATTACAATGAGCAGTTCTTC. This sequence encodes CASSHNGGWEGHYNEQFF. Full variable domain (missing parts from reference TRBV7-8 and TRBJ2-1): GAGVSQSPRYKVAKRGQDVALRCDPISGHVSLFWYQQALGQGPEFLTYFQNEAQLDKSGLPSDRFFAERPEGSVSTLKIQRTQQEDSAVYLCASSHNGGWEGHYNEQFFGPGTRLTVL.

The V call is TRBV7-9, the J call TRBJ2-3; tentatively, D is TRBD2 (6 bases). The CDR3 sequence is 17 residues long. The V and J ends lost 6 bases and 7 bases respectively, with 26 bases between them. Germline assignment: CDR1 SEHNR and CDR2 FQNEAQ (reference sequence). CDR3 sequence reads: CASSFHTSRDGGYTQYF. CDR3 DNA sequence: TGTGCCAGCAGTTTCCATACATCACGGGACGGGGGTTATACGCAGTATTTT.

The chain combines TRBV27 with TRBJ2-6, with no clear D. V lost 2 bases to trimming and J lost 2 bases, with 7 bases between them. This CDR3 has 15 residues. Germline V gene data show CDR1 as MNHEY and CDR2 as SMNVEV (reference sequence). CDR3 in DNA: TGTGCCAGCAGTTTAATTACCGCTGGGGCCAACGTCCTGACTTTC. It codes for CASSLITAGANVLTF.

The chain recombines TRBV28 with TRBJ1-1, with D tentatively TRBD1 (6 bases). CDR3 length: 15 residues. The V gene lost 2 bases and the J gene lost 5 bases, with 15 bases spanning the gap. Germline loops: CDR1 MDHEN, CDR2 SYDVKM. The CDR3 loop reads CASSLARGWGTEAFF. The CDR3 coding sequence is TGTGCCAGCAGTTTAGCCAGGGGTTGGGGAACTGAAGCTTTCTTT.

The chain joins TRBV7-7 to TRBJ2-1; TRBD2 agrees at 12 bases. Trimming removed 0 bases from V and 5 bases from J; junction bases left unmatched: 2. Germline V CDR1 and CDR2: SSHAT, FNYEAQ (reference sequence). CDR3 length equals 16 residues. The CDR3 is CASSLALAGGDNEQFF. The CDR3 bases are TGTGCCAGCAGCTTAGCGCTAGCGGGAGGGGACAATGAGCAGTTCTTC. Full variable domain (rest looked up from reference TRBV7-7 and TRBJ2-1): GAGVSQSPRYKVTKRGQDVTLRCDPISSHATLYWYQQALGQGPEFLTYFNYEAQPDKSGLPSDRFSAERPEGSISTLTIQRTEQRDSAMYRCASSLALAGGDNEQFFGPGTRLTVL.

The rearrangement joins TRBV25-1 to TRBJ2-7, with TRBD1 matching 10 bases. With V trimmed by 4 bases and J by 1 base, 7 bases remained unmatched. The length of the CDR3 is 16 residues. Germline-derived CDR1 and CDR2 are MGHDK and SYGVNS. CDR3 region: CASSVPGQGKSYEQYF. The DNA for the CDR3 is TGTGCCAGCAGTGTTCCGGGACAGGGGAAATCCTACGAGCAGTACTTC.

The rearrangement links TRBV16 to TRBJ2-4; 11 nucleotides align to TRBD2. The trim removed 3 bases at V and 6 bases at J, leaving 4 bases unmatched. This CDR3 has 15 amino acids. Per the germline V gene, CDR1 is KGHSY and CDR2 is FQNENV. In nucleotides, the CDR3 is TGTGCCAGCAGCCACGTAGCGGGAGGGCTAAACATTCAGTACTTC. This codes for CASSHVAGGLNIQYF.

This clone occurred a few times. The chain employs TRBV5-1 and TRBJ2-1; D unresolved. The CDR3 consists of 13 residues. Germline V gene lookup returns CDR1 SGHRS and CDR2 YFSETQ. V was pared by 5 bases and J by 8 bases, with 14 bases between. As DNA, the CDR3 is TGCGCCAGCAGACGAGATTTGATGGATGAGCAGTTCTTC. Its protein is CASRRDLMDEQFF.

V and J are TRBV18 and TRBJ1-4; D is ambiguous. There are 13 residues in the CDR3. Trimming pared 0 bases from V and 8 bases from J, leaving 7 bases between. Germline V gives CDR1 KGHSH, CDR2 LQKENI. CDR3 in DNA: TGTGCCAGCTCACCACCGGGGTCGGAAAAACTGTTTTTT. It translates to CASSPPGSEKLFF.

The rearrangement links TRBV19 to TRBJ1-1; 10 bases align to TRBD1. The length of the CDR3 is 17 residues. V shed 4 bases and J 4 bases; nucleotides not matched to a gene: 12. Germline CDR1 is LNHDA and CDR2 is SQIVND (reference sequence). The CDR3 DNA follows: TGTGCCAGTAGTAGGTGGGACAGGGGCATATCGAGCACTGAAGCTTTCTTT. It codes for CASSRWDRGISSTEAFF.

The rearrangement links TRBV6-1 to TRBJ2-7; D might be TRBD1 (7 bases). The V end lost 10 bases, the J end lost 0 bases, and 19 bases lay between the germline ends. The germline V gene encodes CDR1 MNHNS and CDR2 SASEGT. CDR3 length: 15 residues. CDR3 in amino acids: CAIGGGPGGSYEQYF. The CDR3 DNA reads TGTGCCATCGGAGGGGGCCCCGGAGGCTCCTACGAGCAGTACTTC.

Remarks on this clone: One junction end disagrees with the germline gene, perhaps due to a read error. This chain connects TRBV25-1 to TRBJ2-1; D gene uncertain. Germline values: CDR1 MGHDK, CDR2 SYGVNS. This CDR3 region has 12 residues. Written as DNA, the CDR3 is TGTGCCAGCAGGGAATCTTACAATGAGCAGTTCTTC. Residues: CASRESYNEQFF. The full variable domain, rest sourced from reference TRBV25-1 and TRBJ2-1, is EADIYQTPRYLVIGTGKKITLECSQTMGHDKMYWYQQDPGMELHLIHYSYGVNSTEKGDLSSESTVSRIRTEHFPLTLESARPSHTSQYLCASRESYNEQFFGPGTRLTVL.

This clone was recorded once. V and J are TRBV4-1 and TRBJ2-7; 7 bases match TRBD2. There are 15 residues in the CDR3. Per the germline V gene, CDR1 is MGHRA and CDR2 is YSYEKL. J was trimmed by 0 bases and V by 3 bases; bases with no gene match: 5. As DNA, the CDR3 is TGCGCCAGCAGCCACCCAACTAGCGCCTCCTACGAGCAGTACTTC. This translates into CASSHPTSASYEQYF.

The V gene is TRBV5-1, the J gene TRBJ2-7; D is ambiguous. Trimming removed 0 bases from V and 6 bases from J, with 7 bases in between. CDR1 SGHRS and CDR2 YFSETQ come from the germline V gene. This CDR3 is built from 12 residues. In nucleotides, the CDR3 is TGCGCCAGCAGCTTGGGGATTGGCGAGCAGTACTTC. This codes for CASSLGIGEQYF.

CDR3 sequence reads: CASSWIWNEQFF. CDR3 DNA: TGTGCCAGCAGCTGGATTTGGAATGAGCAGTTCTTC. This chain joins TRBV7-8 and TRBJ2-1; no firm D call. With 4 bases removed from V and 7 bases from J, the gap between germline ends came to 8 bases. The germline gives CDR1 SGHVS, CDR2 FQNEAQ. The CDR3 is 12 amino acids. Drawing the rest from reference TRBV7-8 and TRBJ2-1, the complete variable domain is GAGVSQSPRYKVAKRGQDVALRCDPISGHVSLFWYQQALGQGPEFLTYFQNEAQLDKSGLPSDRFFAERPEGSVSTLKIQRTQQEDSAVYLCASSWIWNEQFFGPGTRLTVL.

The genes are TRBV6-1 and TRBJ1-2, with D uncertain. The CDR3 covers 14 residues. The germline CDR1 and CDR2 sequences are MNHNS and SASEGT. V was pared by 3 bases and J by 2 bases, with 10 bases between. The CDR3 spells CASSETFINYGYTF. CDR3 nucleotides: TGTGCCAGCAGTGAGACATTTATAAACTATGGCTACACCTTC.

CDR3 in DNA: TGTGCCAGCAGACGCACTAGTGGCACAGATACGCAGTATTTT. As protein: CASRRTSGTDTQYF. The rearrangement uses TRBV14 and TRBJ2-3, with D perhaps TRBD2 (5 bases). This CDR3 contains 14 residues. The ends were cut back, 6 bases at V and 1 base at J, with 11 bases in the middle. Germline CDR1 is SGHDN and CDR2 is FVKESK.

V gene TRBV5-6 combines with J gene TRBJ2-1, with 8 nucleotides matching TRBD2. CDR1 is SGHDT and CDR2 is YYEEEE in the germline V gene. With 9 bases clipped from V and 5 bases from J, the junction kept 13 bases outside the gene matches. This CDR3 spans 15 amino acids. CDR3 region: CATHYPGAGDNEQFF. The CDR3 nucleotides are TGTGCCACCCACTACCCGGGAGCGGGAGACAATGAGCAGTTCTTC.

Here the CDR3 reads CASSEAAQYEQYF. In DNA form, the CDR3 reads TGTGCCAGCAGTGAAGCGGCCCAGTACGAGCAGTACTTC. V usage is TRBV6-1 and J usage is TRBJ2-7; no firm D call. From germline, CDR1 is MNHNS and CDR2 SASEGT. The CDR3 totals 13 residues. Trimming pared 0 bases from V and 4 bases from J, leaving 7 bases between.

The chain employs TRBV7-3 and TRBJ2-2; the D is unclear. V was clipped by 5 bases and J by 1 base, with 11 bases between them. The CDR3 totals 15 residues. Per germline, CDR1 SGHTA and CDR2 FQGTGA. The CDR3 reads CASSPTPRNTGELFF. CDR3 in DNA: TGTGCCAGCAGCCCCACCCCCCGGAACACCGGGGAGCTGTTTTTT.

This sequence joins TRBV6-5 and TRBJ2-5; TRBD1 might be the D (6 bases). Germline V gene lookup returns CDR1 MNHEY and CDR2 SVGAGI. V was cut by 5 bases and J by 2 bases, with 9 bases left in between. The CDR3 covers 13 residues. As DNA, the CDR3 is TGTGCCAGCAGTGGACAGACACAAGAGACCCAGTACTTC. It translates to CASSGQTQETQYF.

This chain links TRBV4-2 with TRBJ1-4, with 7 bases that match TRBD1. The germline V gene encodes CDR1 LGHNA and CDR2 YNFKEQ. V trimming: 0 bases; J trimming: 6 bases; junction bases outside the gene matches: 16. This CDR3 region has 19 residues. The CDR3, as DNA: TGTGCCAGCAGCCAAGAAGCGATGGGGAGGGGGCGTGTCGATGAAAAACTGTTTTTT. Its translation is CASSQEAMGRGRVDEKLFF.